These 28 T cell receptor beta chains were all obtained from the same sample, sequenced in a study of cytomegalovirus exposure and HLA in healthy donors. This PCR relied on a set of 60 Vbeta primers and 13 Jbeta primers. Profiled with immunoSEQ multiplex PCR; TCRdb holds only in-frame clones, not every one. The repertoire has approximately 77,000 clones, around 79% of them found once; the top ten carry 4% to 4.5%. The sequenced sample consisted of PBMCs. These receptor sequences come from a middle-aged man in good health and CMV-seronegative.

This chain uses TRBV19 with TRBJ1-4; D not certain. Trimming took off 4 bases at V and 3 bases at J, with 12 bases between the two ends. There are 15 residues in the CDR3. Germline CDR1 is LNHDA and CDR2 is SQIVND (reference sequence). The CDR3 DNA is TGTGCCAGTAGTAACTCGGACTGGTCTAATGAAAAACTGTTTTTT. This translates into CASSNSDWSNEKLFF.

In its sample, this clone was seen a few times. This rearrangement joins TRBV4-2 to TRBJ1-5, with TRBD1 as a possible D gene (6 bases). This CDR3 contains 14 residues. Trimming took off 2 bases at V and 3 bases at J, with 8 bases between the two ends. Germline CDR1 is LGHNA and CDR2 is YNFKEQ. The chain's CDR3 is CASSQNRANQPQHF. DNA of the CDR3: TGTGCCAGCAGCCAAAACAGGGCCAATCAGCCCCAGCATTTT.

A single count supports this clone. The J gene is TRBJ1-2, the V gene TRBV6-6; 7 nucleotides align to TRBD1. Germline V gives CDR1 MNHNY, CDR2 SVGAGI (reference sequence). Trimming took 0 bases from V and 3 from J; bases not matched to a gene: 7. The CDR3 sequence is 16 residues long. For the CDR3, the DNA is TGTGCCAGCAGTTACTCCCGGGACAGCTCATACTATGGCTACACCTTC. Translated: CASSYSRDSSYYGYTF.

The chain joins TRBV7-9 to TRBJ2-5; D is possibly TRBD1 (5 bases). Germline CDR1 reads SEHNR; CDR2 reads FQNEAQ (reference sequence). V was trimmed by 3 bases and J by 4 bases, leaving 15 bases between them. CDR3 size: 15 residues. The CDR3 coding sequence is TGTGCCAGCAGCTTCACCAGGGCGGTCGGAGAGACCCAGTACTTC. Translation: CASSFTRAVGETQYF.

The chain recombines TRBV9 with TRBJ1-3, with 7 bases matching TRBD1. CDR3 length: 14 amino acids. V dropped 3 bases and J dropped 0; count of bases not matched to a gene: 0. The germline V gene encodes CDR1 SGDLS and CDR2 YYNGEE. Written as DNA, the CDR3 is TGTGCCAGCAGCGGACAGGGCTCTGGAAACACCATATATTTT. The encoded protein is CASSGQGSGNTIYF.

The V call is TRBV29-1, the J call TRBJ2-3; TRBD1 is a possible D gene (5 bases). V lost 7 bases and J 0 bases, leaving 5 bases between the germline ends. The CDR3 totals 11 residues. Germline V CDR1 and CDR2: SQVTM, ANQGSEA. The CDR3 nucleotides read TGCAGCGCAGGGAGCACAGATACGCAGTATTTT. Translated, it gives CSAGSTDTQYF.

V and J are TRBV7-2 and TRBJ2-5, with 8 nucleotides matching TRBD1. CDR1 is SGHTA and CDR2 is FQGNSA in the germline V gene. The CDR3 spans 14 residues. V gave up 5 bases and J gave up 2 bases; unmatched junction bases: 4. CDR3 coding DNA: TGTGCCAGCAGCGGCACAGGGGGGCAAGAGACCCAGTACTTC. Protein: CASSGTGGQETQYF.

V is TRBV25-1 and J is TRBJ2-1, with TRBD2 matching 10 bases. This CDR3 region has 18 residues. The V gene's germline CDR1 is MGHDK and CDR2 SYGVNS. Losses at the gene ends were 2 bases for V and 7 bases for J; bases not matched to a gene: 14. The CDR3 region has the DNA TGTGCCAGCAGTGAAGACCAGCCGACTAGCGGGCCGGGGAATGAGCAGTTCTTC. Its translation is CASSEDQPTSGPGNEQFF.

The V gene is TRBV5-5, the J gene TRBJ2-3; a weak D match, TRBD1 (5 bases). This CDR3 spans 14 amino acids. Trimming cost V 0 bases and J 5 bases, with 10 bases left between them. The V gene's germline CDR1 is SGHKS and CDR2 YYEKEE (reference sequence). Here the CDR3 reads CASSLETARDTQYF. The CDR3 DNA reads TGTGCCAGCAGCTTGGAGACAGCCCGAGATACGCAGTATTTT.

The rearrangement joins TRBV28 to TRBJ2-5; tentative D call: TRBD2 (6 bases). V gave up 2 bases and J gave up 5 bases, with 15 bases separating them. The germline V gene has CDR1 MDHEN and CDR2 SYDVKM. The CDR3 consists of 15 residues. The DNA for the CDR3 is TGTGCCAGCAGTTTAAGTACTAGCCCCCCCGAGACCCAGTACTTC. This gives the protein CASSLSTSPPETQYF.

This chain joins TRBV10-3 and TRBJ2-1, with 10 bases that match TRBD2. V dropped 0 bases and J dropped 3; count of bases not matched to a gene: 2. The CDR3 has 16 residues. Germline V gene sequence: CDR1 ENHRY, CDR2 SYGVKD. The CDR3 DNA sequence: TGTGCCATCAGTGAGTCTCTAGCGGGAGACTACAATGAGCAGTTCTTC. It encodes CAISESLAGDYNEQFF.

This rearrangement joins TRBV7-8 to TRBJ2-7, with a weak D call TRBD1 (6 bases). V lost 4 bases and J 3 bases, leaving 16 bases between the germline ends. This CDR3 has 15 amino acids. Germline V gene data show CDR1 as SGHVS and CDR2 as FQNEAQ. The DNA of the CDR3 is TGTGCCAGCAGCTCTTCCTCAGGGGTGGGCTACGAGCAGTACTTC. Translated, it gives CASSSSSGVGYEQYF.

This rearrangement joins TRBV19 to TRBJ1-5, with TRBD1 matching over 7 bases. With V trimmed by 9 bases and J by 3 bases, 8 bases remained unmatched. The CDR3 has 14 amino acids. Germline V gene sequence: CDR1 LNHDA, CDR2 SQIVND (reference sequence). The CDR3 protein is CARITGDLNQPQHF. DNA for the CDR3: TGTGCCAGGATCACAGGGGATCTCAATCAGCCCCAGCATTTT.

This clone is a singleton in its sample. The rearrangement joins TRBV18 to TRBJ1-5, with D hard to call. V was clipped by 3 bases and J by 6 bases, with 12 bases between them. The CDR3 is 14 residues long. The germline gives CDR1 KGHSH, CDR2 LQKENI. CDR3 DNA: TGTGCCAGCTCACCGTCTTTGAGTCGTCAGCCCCAGCATTTT. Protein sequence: CASSPSLSRQPQHF.

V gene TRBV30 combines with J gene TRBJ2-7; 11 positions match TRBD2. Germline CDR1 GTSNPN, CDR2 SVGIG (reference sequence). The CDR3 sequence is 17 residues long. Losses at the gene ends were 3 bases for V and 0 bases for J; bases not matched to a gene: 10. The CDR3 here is CAWRVTSGNRHSYEQYF. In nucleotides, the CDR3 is TGTGCCTGGAGGGTGACTAGCGGGAACCGACACTCCTACGAGCAGTACTTC. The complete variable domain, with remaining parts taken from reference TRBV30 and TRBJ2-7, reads SQTIHQWPATLVQPVGSPLSLECTVEGTSNPNLYWYRQAAGRGLQLLFYSVGIGQISSEVPQNLSASRPQDRQFILSSKKLLLSDSGFYLCAWRVTSGNRHSYEQYFGPGTRLTVT.

The CDR3 DNA follows: TGTGCCAGCAGTGAATTCCGGACAGGGGGCAATCAGCCCCAGCATTTT. Protein: CASSEFRTGGNQPQHF. The chain joins TRBV6-1 to TRBJ1-5; 9 positions match TRBD1. J was trimmed by 2 bases and V by 2 bases; bases with no gene match: 4. The CDR3 sequence is 16 residues long. CDR1 is MNHNS, CDR2 SASEGT, per germline.

The CDR3 coding sequence is TGTGCCAGCGCGGGAAGGTATGGCTACACCTTC. Protein product: CASAGRYGYTF. The gene calls are TRBV6-5 and TRBJ1-2; D is unclear. In germline, CDR1 is MNHEY, CDR2 SVGAGI. This CDR3 region has 11 residues. V dropped 8 bases and J dropped 5 bases, with 9 bases sitting between them.

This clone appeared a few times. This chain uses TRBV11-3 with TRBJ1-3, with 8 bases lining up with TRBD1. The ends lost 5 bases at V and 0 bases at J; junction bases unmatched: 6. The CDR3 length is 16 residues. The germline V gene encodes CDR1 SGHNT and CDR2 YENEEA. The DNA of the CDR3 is TGTGCCAGCAGCGACCGGACAGGGAGCTCTGGAAACACCATATATTTT. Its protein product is CASSDRTGSSGNTIYF.

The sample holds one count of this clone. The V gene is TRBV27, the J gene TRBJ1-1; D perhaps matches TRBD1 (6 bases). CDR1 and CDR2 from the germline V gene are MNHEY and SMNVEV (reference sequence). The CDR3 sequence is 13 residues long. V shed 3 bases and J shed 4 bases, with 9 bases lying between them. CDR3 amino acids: CASSLLTGTEAFF. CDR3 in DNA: TGTGCCAGCAGTTTGTTGACAGGCACTGAAGCTTTCTTT.

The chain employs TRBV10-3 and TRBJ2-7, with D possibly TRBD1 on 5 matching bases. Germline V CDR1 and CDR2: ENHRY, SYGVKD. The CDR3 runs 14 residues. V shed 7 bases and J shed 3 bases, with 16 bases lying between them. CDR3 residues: CAITPGLTDYEQYF. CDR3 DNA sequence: TGTGCCATCACCCCAGGGCTGACAGACTACGAGCAGTACTTC.

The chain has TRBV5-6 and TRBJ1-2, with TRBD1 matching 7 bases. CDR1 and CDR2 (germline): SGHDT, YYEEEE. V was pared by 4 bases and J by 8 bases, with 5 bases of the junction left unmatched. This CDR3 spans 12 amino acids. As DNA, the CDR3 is TGTGCCAGCAGCCGGACAGGCGGAGGCTACACCTTC. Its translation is CASSRTGGGYTF.

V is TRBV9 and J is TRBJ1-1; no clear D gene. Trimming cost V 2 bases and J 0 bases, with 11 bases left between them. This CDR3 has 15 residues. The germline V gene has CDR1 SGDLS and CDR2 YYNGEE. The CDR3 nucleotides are TGTGCCAGCAGCGTTTCGTCGGCGGTGAACACTGAAGCTTTCTTT. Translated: CASSVSSAVNTEAFF. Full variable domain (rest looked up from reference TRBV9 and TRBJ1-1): DSGVTQTPKHLITATGQRVTLRCSPRSGDLSVYWYQQSLDQGLQFLIQYYNGEERAKGNILERFSAQQFPDLHSELNLSSLELGDSALYFCASSVSSAVNTEAFFGQGTRLTVV.

CDR3 amino acids: CASSAARDKPGGGYEQYF. CDR3 sequence (DNA): TGTGCCAGCAGTGCCGCCCGGGACAAACCTGGGGGGGGCTACGAGCAGTACTTC. V usage is TRBV2 and J usage is TRBJ2-7; perhaps TRBD2 as D (7 bases). Germline values: CDR1 SNHLY, CDR2 FYNNEI. The CDR3 extends over 18 amino acids. Trimming took off 4 bases at V and 3 bases at J, with 25 bases between the two ends.

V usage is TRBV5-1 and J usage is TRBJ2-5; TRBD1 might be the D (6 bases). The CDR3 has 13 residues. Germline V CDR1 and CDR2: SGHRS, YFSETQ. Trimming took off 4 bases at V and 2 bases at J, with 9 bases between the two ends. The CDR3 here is CASSTGQQETQYF. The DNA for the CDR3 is TGCGCCAGCAGCACGGGACAACAAGAGACCCAGTACTTC. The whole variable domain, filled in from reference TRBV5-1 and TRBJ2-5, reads KAGVTQTPRYLIKTRGQQVTLSCSPISGHRSVSWYQQTPGQGLQFLFEYFSETQRNKGNFPGRFSGRQFSNSRSEMNVSTLELGDSALYLCASSTGQQETQYFGPGTRLLVL.

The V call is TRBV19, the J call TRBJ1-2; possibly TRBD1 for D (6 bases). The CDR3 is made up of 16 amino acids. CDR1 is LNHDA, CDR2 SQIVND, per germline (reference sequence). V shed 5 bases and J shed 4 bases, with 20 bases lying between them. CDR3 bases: TGTGCCAGTAGTGCGGCACCGGGACACCCTCTCTATGGCTACACCTTC. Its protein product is CASSAAPGHPLYGYTF.

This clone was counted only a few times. CDR3 region: CASSTGLAGGSEQFF. The CDR3 region has the DNA TGCGCCAGCAGCACCGGACTAGCGGGAGGCTCAGAGCAGTTCTTC. This chain connects TRBV5-1 to TRBJ2-1; 14 positions match TRBD2. The length of the CDR3 is 15 residues. V was pared by 4 bases and J by 10 bases, with 7 bases of the junction left unmatched. CDR1 and CDR2 from the germline V gene are SGHRS and YFSETQ. Complete variable domain (other parts from reference TRBV5-1 and TRBJ2-1): KAGVTQTPRYLIKTRGQQVTLSCSPISGHRSVSWYQQTPGQGLQFLFEYFSETQRNKGNFPGRFSGRQFSNSRSEMNVSTLELGDSALYLCASSTGLAGGSEQFFGPGTRLTVL.

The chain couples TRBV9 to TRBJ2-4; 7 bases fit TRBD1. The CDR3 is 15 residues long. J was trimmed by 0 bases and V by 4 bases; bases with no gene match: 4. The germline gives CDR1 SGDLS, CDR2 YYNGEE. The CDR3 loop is CASSRDSLAKNIQYF. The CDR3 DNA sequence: TGTGCCAGCAGCAGGGACAGCCTAGCCAAAAACATTCAGTACTTC.

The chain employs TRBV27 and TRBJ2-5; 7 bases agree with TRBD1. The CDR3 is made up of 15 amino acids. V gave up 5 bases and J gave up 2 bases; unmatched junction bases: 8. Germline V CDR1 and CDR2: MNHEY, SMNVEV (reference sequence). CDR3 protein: CASSTSGTEQETQYF. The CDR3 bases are TGTGCCAGCAGTACTTCCGGGACAGAGCAAGAGACCCAGTACTTC.